The rows below give T cell receptor beta chains drawn from one sample of a study of T cell responses to AZD1222 COVID-19 vaccine. Libraries were prepared by immunoSEQ multiplex PCR; TCRdb keeps only in-frame clonotypes and omits some of them. Of some 69,000 clones listed, roughly 87% are singletons. The source material was peripheral blood, sampled on day 0 of AZD1222 vaccination. These receptors originate from an adult in good health. CDR3s include the opening cysteine and the closing phenylalanine or tryptophan. The D gene is left open where the match is weak. Some rows have no size entry. The others give once, few or many, or a class for an expanded clone.

abundance: .
v_gene: TRBV7-9
d_gene: TRBD1
j_gene: TRBJ1-5
CDR3aa: CASSLATGPPQPQHF
CDR3nt: TGTGCCAGCAGCTTGGCGACAGGGCCTCCTCAGCCCCAGCATTTT

abundance: .
v_gene: TRBV5-4
d_gene: .
j_gene: TRBJ1-1
CDR3aa: CASSRDRADTEAFF
CDR3nt: TGTGCCAGCAGCCGGGACCGGGCGGACACTGAAGCTTTCTTT

abundance: .
v_gene: TRBV3-1/TRBV3-2
d_gene: .
j_gene: TRBJ2-2
CDR3aa: CASSPFNTGELFF
CDR3nt: TGTGCCAGCAGCCCCTTCAACACCGGGGAGCTGTTTTTT

abundance: .
v_gene: TRBV5-6
d_gene: .
j_gene: TRBJ2-3
CDR3aa: CASSPGLLADTQYF
CDR3nt: TGTGCCAGCAGCCCGGGACTGCTCGCAGATACGCAGTATTTT

abundance: few
v_gene: TRBV5-6
d_gene: .
j_gene: TRBJ1-4
CDR3aa: CASSFGAANEKLFF
CDR3nt: TGTGCCAGCAGCTTCGGGGCTGCTAATGAAAAACTGTTTTTT

abundance: .
v_gene: TRBV25-1
d_gene: .
j_gene: TRBJ2-7
CDR3aa: CASSGGNKQYF
CDR3nt: TGTGCCAGCAGTGGCGGGAATAAGCAGTACTTC

abundance: .
v_gene: TRBV14
d_gene: .
j_gene: TRBJ2-3
CDR3aa: CASSLVWDTQYF
CDR3nt: TGTGCCAGCAGCCTAGTCTGGGATACGCAGTATTTT

abundance: .
v_gene: TRBV7-9
d_gene: .
j_gene: TRBJ2-3
CDR3aa: CASSLGLQGYTDTQYF
CDR3nt: TGTGCCAGCAGCCTGGGACTTCAGGGGTACACAGATACGCAGTATTTT

abundance: .
v_gene: TRBV30
d_gene: TRBD1
j_gene: TRBJ1-1
CDR3aa: CAWSFRTTGSTEAFF
CDR3nt: TGTGCCTGGAGTTTCAGAACGACAGGGTCCACTGAAGCTTTCTTT

abundance: .
v_gene: TRBV6-5
d_gene: .
j_gene: TRBJ2-2
CDR3aa: CASTDRRTGELFF
CDR3nt: TGTGCCAGCACCGATCGCCGGACCGGGGAGCTGTTTTTT

abundance: .
v_gene: TRBV7-9
d_gene: .
j_gene: TRBJ2-7
CDR3aa: CASSPQSSYEQYF
CDR3nt: TGTGCCAGCAGCCCACAGAGCTCCTACGAGCAGTACTTC

abundance: .
v_gene: TRBV19
d_gene: .
j_gene: TRBJ1-3
CDR3aa: CASSMYRSSGNTIYF
CDR3nt: TGTGCCAGTAGTATGTACAGGAGCTCTGGAAACACCATATATTTT

abundance: .
v_gene: TRBV9
d_gene: TRBD1
j_gene: TRBJ1-3
CDR3aa: CASSPSLQGAGNTIYF
CDR3nt: TGTGCCAGCAGCCCATCTCTTCAGGGGGCTGGAAACACCATATATTTT

abundance: few
v_gene: TRBV5-1
d_gene: .
j_gene: TRBJ1-6
CDR3aa: CASSLGSLAVSPLHF
CDR3nt: TGCGCCAGCAGCTTGGGGTCCCTAGCGGTGTCACCCCTCCACTTT

abundance: .
v_gene: TRBV9
d_gene: TRBD1
j_gene: TRBJ1-1
CDR3aa: CASSATDRARNAEAFF
CDR3nt: TGTGCCAGCAGCGCAACGGACAGGGCTAGGAATGCTGAAGCTTTCTTT

abundance: .
v_gene: TRBV6-5
d_gene: .
j_gene: TRBJ1-5
CDR3aa: CASGREPQPQHF
CDR3nt: TGTGCCAGCGGGAGGGAACCTCAGCCCCAGCATTTT

abundance: .
v_gene: TRBV5-1
d_gene: TRBD1
j_gene: TRBJ1-2
CDR3aa: CASSPPDRVQGYTF
CDR3nt: TGCGCCAGCAGCCCGCCCGACAGGGTTCAGGGCTACACCTTC

abundance: .
v_gene: TRBV29-1
d_gene: .
j_gene: TRBJ1-4
CDR3aa: CSVESGYGTNEKLFF
CDR3nt: TGCAGCGTGGAATCAGGGTACGGGACTAATGAAAAACTGTTTTTT

abundance: .
v_gene: TRBV30
d_gene: TRBD2
j_gene: TRBJ2-5
CDR3aa: CAWSARGGGETQYF
CDR3nt: TGTGCCTGGAGTGCACGGGGGGGCGGAGAGACCCAGTACTTC

abundance: .
v_gene: TRBV6-6
d_gene: .
j_gene: TRBJ1-1
CDR3aa: CASSFQGNTEAFF
CDR3nt: TGTGCCAGCAGTTTTCAGGGGAACACTGAAGCTTTCTTT

abundance: once
v_gene: TRBV5-1
d_gene: TRBD1
j_gene: TRBJ1-1
CDR3aa: CASSLDRGRTEAFF
CDR3nt: TGCGCCAGCAGCCTAGACAGGGGGAGGACTGAAGCTTTCTTT

abundance: .
v_gene: TRBV14
d_gene: TRBD1
j_gene: TRBJ2-5
CDR3aa: CASSLGPSGDRKTQYF
CDR3nt: TGTGCCAGCAGCCTTGGGCCAAGTGGGGACAGAAAGACCCAGTACTTC

abundance: .
v_gene: TRBV7-2
d_gene: TRBD2
j_gene: TRBJ2-2
CDR3aa: CASSSGLAGVLGELFF
CDR3nt: TGTGCCAGCAGCTCAGGACTAGCGGGCGTCCTCGGGGAGCTGTTTTTT

abundance: .
v_gene: TRBV2
d_gene: TRBD1
j_gene: TRBJ1-1
CDR3aa: CASSQVDRVEAFF
CDR3nt: TGTGCCAGCAGTCAAGTGGACAGGGTTGAAGCTTTCTTT

abundance: .
v_gene: TRBV10-3
d_gene: .
j_gene: TRBJ2-5
CDR3aa: CAISAVADQETQYF
CDR3nt: TGTGCCATCAGTGCAGTGGCGGACCAAGAGACCCAGTACTTC

abundance: .
v_gene: TRBV27
d_gene: .
j_gene: TRBJ1-2
CDR3aa: CASSLAVNYGYTF
CDR3nt: TGTGCCAGCAGTTTAGCAGTTAACTATGGCTACACCTTC

abundance: .
v_gene: TRBV11-2
d_gene: .
j_gene: TRBJ2-4
CDR3aa: CASSLRLGGFDTKNIQYF
CDR3nt: TGTGCCAGCAGCCTAAGGCTAGGAGGGTTTGATACCAAAAACATTCAGTACTTC

abundance: .
v_gene: TRBV28
d_gene: .
j_gene: TRBJ1-2
CDR3aa: CASSSTGFLYGYTF
CDR3nt: TGTGCCAGCAGTTCAACAGGGTTTTTGTATGGCTACACCTTC

abundance: .
v_gene: TRBV29-1
d_gene: .
j_gene: TRBJ2-3
CDR3aa: CSVEDRRGDTQYF
CDR3nt: TGCAGCGTTGAAGATCGCAGGGGAGATACGCAGTATTTT

abundance: .
v_gene: TRBV24-1
d_gene: TRBD2
j_gene: TRBJ2-3
CDR3aa: CATSDQRTSGGPPPRDTQYF
CDR3nt: TGTGCCACCAGTGATCAGCGGACTAGCGGGGGCCCCCCACCAAGAGATACGCAGTATTTT

abundance: few
v_gene: TRBV7-9
d_gene: .
j_gene: TRBJ1-1
CDR3aa: CASSPEGDTEAFF
CDR3nt: TGTGCCAGCAGCCCCGAGGGGGACACTGAAGCTTTCTTT

abundance: .
v_gene: TRBV13
d_gene: .
j_gene: TRBJ1-5
CDR3aa: CASSLGAGASNQPQHF
CDR3nt: TGTGCCAGCAGCTTAGGCGCAGGGGCATCAAATCAGCCCCAGCATTTT

abundance: .
v_gene: TRBV5-1
d_gene: TRBD1
j_gene: TRBJ1-3
CDR3aa: CASSFGDRGYGNTIYF
CDR3nt: TGCGCCAGCAGCTTCGGGGACAGGGGTTACGGAAACACCATATATTTT

abundance: once
v_gene: TRBV4-2
d_gene: .
j_gene: TRBJ1-6
CDR3aa: CASSQESRVGTPLHF
CDR3nt: TGTGCCAGCAGCCAAGAGTCCAGGGTGGGGACACCCCTCCACTTT

abundance: .
v_gene: TRBV27
d_gene: .
j_gene: TRBJ1-5
CDR3aa: CASSFDWDQPQHF
CDR3nt: TGTGCCAGCAGTTTTGATTGGGATCAGCCCCAGCATTTT